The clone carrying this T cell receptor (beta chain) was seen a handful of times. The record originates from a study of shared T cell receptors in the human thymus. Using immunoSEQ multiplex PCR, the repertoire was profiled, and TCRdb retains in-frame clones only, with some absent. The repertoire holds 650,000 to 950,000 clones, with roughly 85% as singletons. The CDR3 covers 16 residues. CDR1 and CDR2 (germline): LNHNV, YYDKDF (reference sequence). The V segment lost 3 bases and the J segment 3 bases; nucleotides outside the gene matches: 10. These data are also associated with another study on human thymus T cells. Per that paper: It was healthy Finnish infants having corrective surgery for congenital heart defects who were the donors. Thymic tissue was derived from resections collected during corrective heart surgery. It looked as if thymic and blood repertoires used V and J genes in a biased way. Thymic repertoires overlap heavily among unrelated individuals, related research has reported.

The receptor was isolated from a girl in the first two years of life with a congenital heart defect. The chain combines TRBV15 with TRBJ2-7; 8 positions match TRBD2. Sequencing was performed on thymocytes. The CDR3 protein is CATSSGRPGGDYEQYF. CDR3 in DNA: TGTGCCACCAGCAGTGGGCGGCCGGGGGGGGACTACGAGCAGTACTTC.